This T cell receptor beta chain stems from a study of CD8 T cells in Susac syndrome. Trimming removed 4 bases at V and 4 bases at J, with 8 bases between. The CDR3 runs 12 residues. Looked up from germline, CDR1 is LGHDT and CDR2 is YNNKEL (reference sequence). Random hexamers were used to reverse transcribe an amount of 0.5 to 1 ug RNA. TCRdb processed the immunoSEQ multiplex PCR reads anew with MiXCR; each CDR3 protein has one entry. The sample shows about 120,000 distinct CDR3 sequences, 94% of them seen only once. Sequenced: CD4+ T cells from PBMCs. The receptor was isolated from a human donor in good health. The rearrangement links TRBV3-1 to TRBJ2-7, with unresolved D. The CDR3 DNA reads as TGTGCCAGCAGCCGCGGCCCTTACGAGCAGTACTTC. Protein product: CASSRGPYEQYF.